A single sample is the source of the 2 T cell receptor beta chains below, sequenced in a study of blood T cell repertoires in COVID-19. Profiling relied on immunoSEQ multiplex PCR, and the TCRdb table lists in-frame clones only, not all of them. Of 65,000 or so clones in the sample, approximately 80% were seen once. Source material: peripheral blood. These receptors came from a young man with COVID-19, enrolled during active disease.

V usage is TRBV20-1 and J usage is TRBJ1-2; tentatively, D is TRBD1 (6 bases). In germline, CDR1 is DFQATT, CDR2 SNEGSKA (reference sequence). The CDR3 sequence is 12 residues long. V gave up 3 bases and J gave up 8 bases, with 13 bases separating them. The DNA for the CDR3 is TGCAGTGCTAGTAGGGGGAGAGGGGGCTACACCTTC. It yields the protein CSASRGRGGYTF.

This rearrangement joins TRBV21-1 to TRBJ1-1. TRBV21-1 is recorded as a pseudogene. The CDR3 is 15 amino acids. The CDR3 sequence: CASSKGEGLSTEAFF. CDR3 sequence (DNA): TGTGCCAGCAGCAAAGGGGAGGGTCTTAGCACTGAAGCTTTCTTT.